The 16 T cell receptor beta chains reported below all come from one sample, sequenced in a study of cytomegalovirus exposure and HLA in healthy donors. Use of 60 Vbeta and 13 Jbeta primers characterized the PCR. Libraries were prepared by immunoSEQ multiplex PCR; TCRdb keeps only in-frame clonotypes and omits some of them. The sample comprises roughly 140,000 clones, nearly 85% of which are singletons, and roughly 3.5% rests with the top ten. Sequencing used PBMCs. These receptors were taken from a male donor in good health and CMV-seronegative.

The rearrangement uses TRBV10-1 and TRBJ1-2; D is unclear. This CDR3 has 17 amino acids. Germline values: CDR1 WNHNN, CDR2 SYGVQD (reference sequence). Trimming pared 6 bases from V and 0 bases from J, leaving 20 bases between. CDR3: CASSPQAGGRTNYGYTF. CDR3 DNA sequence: TGCGCCAGCAGCCCCCAAGCGGGAGGGCGGACTAACTATGGCTACACCTTC.

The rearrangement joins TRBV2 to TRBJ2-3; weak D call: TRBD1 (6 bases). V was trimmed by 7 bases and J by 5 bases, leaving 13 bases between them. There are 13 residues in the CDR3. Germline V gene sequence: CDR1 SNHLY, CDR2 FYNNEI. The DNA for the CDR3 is TGTGCCAGCAAATGGGGGCAGGGAGATACGCAGTATTTT. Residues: CASKWGQGDTQYF. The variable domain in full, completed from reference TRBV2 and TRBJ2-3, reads EPEVTQTPSHQVTQMGQEVILRCVPISNHLYFYWYRQILGQKVEFLVSFYNNEISEKSEIFDDQFSVERPDGSNFTLKIRSTKLEDSAMYFCASKWGQGDTQYFGPGTRLTVL.

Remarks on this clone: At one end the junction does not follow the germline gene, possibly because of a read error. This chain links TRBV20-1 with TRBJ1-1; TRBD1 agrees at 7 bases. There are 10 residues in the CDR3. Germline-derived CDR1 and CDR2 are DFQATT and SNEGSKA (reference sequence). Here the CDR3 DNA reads TGCAGTTCTAGACAGGGCGAAGCTTTCTTT. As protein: CSSRQGEAFF.

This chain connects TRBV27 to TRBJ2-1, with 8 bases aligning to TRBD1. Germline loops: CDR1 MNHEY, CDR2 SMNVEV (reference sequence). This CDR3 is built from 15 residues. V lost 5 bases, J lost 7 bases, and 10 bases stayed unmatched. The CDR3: CASSRTGTGVNEQFF. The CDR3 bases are TGTGCCAGCAGTCGAACCGGGACAGGAGTAAATGAGCAGTTCTTC.

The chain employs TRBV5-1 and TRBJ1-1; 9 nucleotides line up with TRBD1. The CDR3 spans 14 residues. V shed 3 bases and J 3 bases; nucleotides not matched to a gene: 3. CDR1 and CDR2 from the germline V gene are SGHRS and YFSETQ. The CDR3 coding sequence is TGCGCCAGCAGCTCCCGGACAGGGGACACTGAAGCTTTCTTT. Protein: CASSSRTGDTEAFF.

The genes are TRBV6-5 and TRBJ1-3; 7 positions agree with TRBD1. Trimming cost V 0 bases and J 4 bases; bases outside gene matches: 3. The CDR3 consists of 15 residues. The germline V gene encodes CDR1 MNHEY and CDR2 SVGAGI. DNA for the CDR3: TGTGCCAGCAGTTACTCCCGGGACAGCGGAAACACCATATATTTT. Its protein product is CASSYSRDSGNTIYF.

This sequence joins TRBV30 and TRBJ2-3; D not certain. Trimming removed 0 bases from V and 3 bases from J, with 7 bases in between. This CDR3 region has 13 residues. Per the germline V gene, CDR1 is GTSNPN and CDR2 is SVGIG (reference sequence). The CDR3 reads CAWSVYSTDTQYF. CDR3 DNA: TGTGCCTGGAGTGTCTACTCAACAGATACGCAGTATTTT.

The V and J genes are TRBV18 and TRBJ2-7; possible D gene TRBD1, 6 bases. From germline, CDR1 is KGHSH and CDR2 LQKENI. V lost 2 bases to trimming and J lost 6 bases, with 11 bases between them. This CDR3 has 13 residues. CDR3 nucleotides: TGTGCCAGCTCACCAACAGGGTTGGGCGAGCAGTACTTC. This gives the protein CASSPTGLGEQYF.

The CDR3: CASSFNFGFGYEQYF. CDR3 DNA: TGTGCCAGCAGCTTCAATTTCGGGTTCGGGTACGAGCAGTACTTC. This chain joins TRBV7-6 and TRBJ2-7; D gene unclear. Trimming removed 3 bases from V and 4 bases from J, with 16 bases in between. This CDR3 has 15 residues. Looked up from germline, CDR1 is SGHVS and CDR2 is FNYEAQ.

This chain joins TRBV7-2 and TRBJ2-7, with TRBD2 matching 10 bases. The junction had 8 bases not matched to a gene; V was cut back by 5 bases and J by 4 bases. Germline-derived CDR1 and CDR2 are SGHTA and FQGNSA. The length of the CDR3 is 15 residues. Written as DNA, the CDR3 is TGTGCCAGCAGCCGAAAGCGGGAGGGAGGGTACGAGCAGTACTTC. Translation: CASSRKREGGYEQYF.

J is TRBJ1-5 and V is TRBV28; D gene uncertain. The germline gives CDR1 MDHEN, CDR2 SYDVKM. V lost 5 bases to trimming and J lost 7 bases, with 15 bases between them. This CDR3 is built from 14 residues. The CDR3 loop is CASSPSRSGQPQHF. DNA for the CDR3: TGTGCCAGCAGTCCCAGCAGGTCGGGACAGCCCCAGCATTTT.

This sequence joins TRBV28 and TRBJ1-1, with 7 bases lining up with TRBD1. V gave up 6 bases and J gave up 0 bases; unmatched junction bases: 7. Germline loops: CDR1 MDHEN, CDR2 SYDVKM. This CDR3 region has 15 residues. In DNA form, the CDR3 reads TGTGCCAGCAGCTTACGGGGACAGATGAACACTGAAGCTTTCTTT. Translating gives CASSLRGQMNTEAFF.

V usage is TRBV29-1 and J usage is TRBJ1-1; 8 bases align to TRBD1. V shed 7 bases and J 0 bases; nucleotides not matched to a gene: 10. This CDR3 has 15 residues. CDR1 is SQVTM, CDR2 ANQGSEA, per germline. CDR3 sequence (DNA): TGCAGCGCCCCAGGACAGGGAGGTTTGAACACTGAAGCTTTCTTT. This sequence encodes CSAPGQGGLNTEAFF.

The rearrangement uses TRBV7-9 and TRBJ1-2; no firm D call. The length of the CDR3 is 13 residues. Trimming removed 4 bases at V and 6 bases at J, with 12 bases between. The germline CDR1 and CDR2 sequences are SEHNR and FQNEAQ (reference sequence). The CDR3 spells CASSYPASNGYTF. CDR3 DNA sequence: TGTGCCAGCAGCTACCCTGCGTCAAATGGCTACACCTTC.

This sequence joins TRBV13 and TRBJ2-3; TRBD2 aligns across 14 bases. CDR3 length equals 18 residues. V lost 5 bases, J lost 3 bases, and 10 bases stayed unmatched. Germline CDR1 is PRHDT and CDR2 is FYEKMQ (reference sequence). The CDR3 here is CASSPGLAGVEGTDTQYF. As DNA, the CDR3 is TGTGCCAGCAGCCCGGGACTAGCGGGAGTAGAGGGAACAGATACGCAGTATTTT.

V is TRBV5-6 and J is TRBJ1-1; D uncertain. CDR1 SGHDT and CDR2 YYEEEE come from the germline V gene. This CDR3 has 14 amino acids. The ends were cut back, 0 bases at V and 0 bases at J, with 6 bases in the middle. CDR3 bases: TGTGCCAGCAGCTTGGAATATGTGAACACTGAAGCTTTCTTT. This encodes CASSLEYVNTEAFF.